Sequencing of this TCR beta chain was carried out in a study of cytomegalovirus exposure and HLA in healthy donors. In the case of this clone: The antigen remains unidentified.

The PCR employed 60 Vbeta primers together with 13 Jbeta primers. Produced via immunoSEQ multiplex PCR; TCRdb's table is partial and in-frame only. The sample holds approximately 140,000 clones, about 80% seen once. Study conclusions and caveats: Reportedly, TCR beta sequences accurately predicted HLA-A and HLA-B alleles in most subjects. Cytomegalovirus association was assigned to about 150 TCR beta chains. High specificity and sensitivity for cytomegalovirus status were reported for the classifier. Earlier findings revealed that most TCR beta V segments proved productive either about 87% or about 30% of the time.

This CDR3 is 16 amino acids long. Germline trimming cut 0 bases from V and 3 bases from J; bases unmatched to any gene: 5. Germline loops: CDR1 SGHAT, CDR2 FQNNGV. V usage is TRBV11-2 and J usage is TRBJ1-2, with 9 bases matching TRBD1. This clonotype was sampled from a boy aged 2 to 9 in good health and CMV-seronegative. The sequencing input was PBMCs. CDR3 bases: TGTGCCAGCAGCTTAGAGGGGACAGGGCGCCACTATGGCTACACCTTC. This sequence encodes CASSLEGTGRHYGYTF.